These 3 T cell receptor beta chains came from one sample sequenced in a study of cytomegalovirus exposure and HLA in healthy donors (TCRdb year 2017). Receptor libraries were prepared by the immunoSEQ multiplex PCR assay. For the multiplex PCR, a mixture combining 60 forward primers for TCR Vbeta segments and 13 reverse primers for TCR Jbeta segments was used. Drawn from immuneACCESS, this table holds only the in-frame rearrangements with V and J called that TCRdb kept. Clones are partly lost; checked studies trace under half to an unresolved V gene and leave the rest unexplained. The sample table shows 150,000 to 200,000 clones, and about 65% are seen once. The ten largest clones take up about 7% of the sample. Sequencing used PBMCs. These receptors all come from a man aged 35 to 55 in good health and CMV-seropositive.

The gene calls are TRBV27 and TRBJ2-4; a possible D gene is TRBD1 (5 bases). CDR3 length: 16 residues. V gave up 5 bases and J gave up 1 base, with 15 bases separating them. Germline loops: CDR1 MNHEY, CDR2 SMNVEV (reference sequence). The CDR3 here is CASSLYGAAAKNIQYF. CDR3 DNA sequence: TGTGCCAGCAGTCTCTATGGGGCGGCGGCCAAAAACATTCAGTACTTC.

The CDR3 DNA reads as TGTGCCTGGAGTGTACAGCCGGGGAGCTATGGCTACACCTTC. Its protein product is CAWSVQPGSYGYTF. The V and J genes are TRBV30 and TRBJ1-2; no firm D call. CDR3 length equals 14 residues. The germline V gene encodes CDR1 GTSNPN and CDR2 SVGIG (reference sequence). Trimming left V 0 bases short and J 4 bases short, with 12 bases between.

The chain combines TRBV7-2 with TRBJ1-1; TRBD1 might be the D (5 bases). V was shortened by 2 bases and J by 4 bases, with 8 bases between the two germline ends. Germline V CDR1 and CDR2: SGHTA, FQGNSA. The CDR3 covers 13 residues. Written as DNA, the CDR3 is TGTGCCAGCAGCTTAAATCAGGGCACTGAAGCTTTCTTT. Translating gives CASSLNQGTEAFF.